The clone carrying this TCR beta chain showed up many times. This specimen comes from a study of metastatic and nonmetastatic thyroid tumors. Germline CDR1 MDHEN, CDR2 SYDVKM. Trimming cost V 6 bases and J 0 bases, with 14 bases left between them. The CDR3 loop spans 15 amino acids. TCRdb used MiXCR to call clones anew from the PCR reads. The table has about 40,000 clones, less than 20% seen once; the top ten hold approximately 9.8%. Each patient came to thyroid surgery without any prior treatment (of any kind). This receptor was obtained from a female donor with papillary thyroid cancer or a benign thyroid nodule (not recorded which). Some clones in this sample may be carry-over from other donors' samples. The sequenced sample was tumor tissue. This chain links TRBV28 with TRBJ1-2; D possibly corresponds to TRBD1 (5 bases). CDR3 protein: CASSYRQNSNYGYTF. CDR3 bases: TGTGCCAGCAGCTATCGACAGAATTCTAACTATGGCTACACCTTC.